This TCR beta chain was found in a study of lymphopenia after photon versus proton radiotherapy. Whole-study results and caveats: After the lymphocyte nadir, photon-treated repertoires showed oligoclonal expansion, especially of CD8+ Temra cells.

On this clone: The antigen is unknown.

Generated by immunoSEQ multiplex PCR, the TCRdb table keeps only in-frame clones and is missing some. The sample lists 89,000 or so clones, around 88% seen once, with over 1.1% in the top ten. Sample: peripheral blood, taken from a patient treated with proton-based radiotherapy. The sequence was obtained from a man aged 60 to 75 with pancreatic cancer.

This CDR3 reads CASGNKAGGYEQYF. The DNA of the CDR3 is TGTGCCAGCGGGAACAAAGCGGGGGGCTACGAGCAGTACTTC. The chain recombines TRBV7-2 with TRBJ2-7, with TRBD2 matching over 9 bases. The V and J ends lost 8 bases and 3 bases, in that order; junction bases with no gene match: 8. Germline values: CDR1 SGHTA, CDR2 FQGNSA. The CDR3 is 14 amino acids.